This paragraph reports one T cell receptor beta chain. This sample stems from a study of preoperative IRX-2 immunotherapy in early breast cancer. Treatment noted: preoperative locoregional IRX-2 cytokine immunotherapy. This phase Ib study tested locoregional IRX-2 cytokine immunotherapy given before surgery. Germline values: CDR1 LNHDA, CDR2 SQIVND (reference sequence). Trimming cost V 5 bases and J 0 bases, with 8 bases left between them. The CDR3 contains 13 residues. This table comes from immunoSEQ multiplex PCR, and its TCRdb copy is limited to in-frame clones, with some not included. This sample yields 15,000 to 25,000 clones, of which 70% to 90% are seen a single time; over 1% belongs to the top ten.

The sample consisted of lymph node tissue, taken after IRX-2 immunotherapy. This chain links TRBV19 with TRBJ2-7; no firm D call. This sequence was found in a human donor with breast cancer. CDR3 loop: CASSRRSSYEQYF. The CDR3, as DNA: TGTGCCAGTAGTCGGCGCAGCTCCTACGAGCAGTACTTC.